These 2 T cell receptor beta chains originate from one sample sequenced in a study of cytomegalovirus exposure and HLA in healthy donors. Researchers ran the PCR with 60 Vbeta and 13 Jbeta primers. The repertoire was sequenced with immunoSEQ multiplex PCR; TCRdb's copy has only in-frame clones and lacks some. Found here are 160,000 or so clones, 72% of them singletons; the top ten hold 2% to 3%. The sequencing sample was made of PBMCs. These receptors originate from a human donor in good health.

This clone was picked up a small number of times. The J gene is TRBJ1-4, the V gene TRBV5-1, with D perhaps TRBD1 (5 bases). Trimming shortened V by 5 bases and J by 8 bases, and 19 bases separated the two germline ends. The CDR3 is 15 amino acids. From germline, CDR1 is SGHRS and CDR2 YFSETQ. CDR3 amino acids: CASRLTGTGGEKLFF. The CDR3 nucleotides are TGCGCCAGCAGACTAACCGGGACGGGAGGGGAAAAACTGTTTTTT.

In DNA, the CDR3 is TGTGCCACCAGCAGATCAGGATGGGGAGATGGGAAGAACACTGAAGCTTTCTTT. Translating it yields CATSRSGWGDGKNTEAFF. The V call is TRBV15, the J call TRBJ1-1, with D unresolved. The length of the CDR3 is 18 residues. CDR1 is LNHNV, CDR2 YYDKDF, per germline (reference sequence). The V end was cut by 2 bases, the J end by 1 base, with 20 bases between.